This T cell receptor beta chain was profiled in a study of blood T cell repertoires in COVID-19. Study-level background: The study drew acute and convalescent COVID-19 samples from the United States, Italy and Spain. Sources were T cells, B-cell-depleted T cells, or PBMCs; the material itself was cDNA or gDNA.

The CDR3 runs 11 residues. The V and J ends lost 6 bases and 7 bases respectively, with 12 bases between them. Germline V gene lookup returns CDR1 GTSNPN and CDR2 SVGIG (reference sequence). Using immunoSEQ multiplex PCR, the repertoire was profiled, and TCRdb retains in-frame clones only, with some absent. The sample carries about 220,000 clones, about 78% recorded once. The chain couples TRBV30 to TRBJ1-1; the D gene is possibly TRBD1 (5 bases). Source material: peripheral blood. The TCR sequence derives from a woman in her 70s with acute or convalescent COVID-19. The CDR3 loop reads CACSRQLEAFF. For the CDR3, the DNA is TGTGCCTGCTCCAGACAGCTTGAAGCTTTCTTT.